The T cell receptor beta chain described here comes from a study of blood T cell repertoires in COVID-19. Produced via immunoSEQ multiplex PCR; TCRdb's table is partial and in-frame only. The profile covers about 94,000 clones, with about four fifths appearing a single time and under 20% taken by the ten largest. With 0 bases clipped from V and 4 bases from J, the junction kept 4 bases outside the gene matches. Germline CDR1 reads LNHNV; CDR2 reads YYDKDF (reference sequence). The CDR3 spans 15 residues. This TCR was recovered from a human donor in a cohort sampled during active COVID-19. The chain couples TRBV15 to TRBJ2-7; 9 bases match TRBD2. Input material: peripheral blood. CDR3 bases: TGTGCCACCAGCAGAGAGTTGCGGGAGGGATACGAGCAGTACTTC. This sequence encodes CATSRELREGYEQYF.